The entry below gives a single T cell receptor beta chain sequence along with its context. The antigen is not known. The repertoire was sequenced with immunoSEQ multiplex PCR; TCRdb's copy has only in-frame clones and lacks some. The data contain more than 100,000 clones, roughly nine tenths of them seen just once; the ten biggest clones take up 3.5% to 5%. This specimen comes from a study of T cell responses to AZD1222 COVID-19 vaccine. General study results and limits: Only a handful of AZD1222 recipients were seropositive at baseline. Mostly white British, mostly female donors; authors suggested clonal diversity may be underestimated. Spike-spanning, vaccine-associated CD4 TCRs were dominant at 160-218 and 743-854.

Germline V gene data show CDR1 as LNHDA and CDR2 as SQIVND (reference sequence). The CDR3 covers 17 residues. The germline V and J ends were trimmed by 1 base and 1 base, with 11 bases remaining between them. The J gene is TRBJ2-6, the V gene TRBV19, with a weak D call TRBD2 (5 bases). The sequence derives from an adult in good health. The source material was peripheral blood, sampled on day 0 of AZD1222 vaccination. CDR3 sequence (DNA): TGTGCCAGTAGTATAGGTCTGTGGGAGTCTGGGGCCAACGTCCTGACTTTC. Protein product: CASSIGLWESGANVLTF.